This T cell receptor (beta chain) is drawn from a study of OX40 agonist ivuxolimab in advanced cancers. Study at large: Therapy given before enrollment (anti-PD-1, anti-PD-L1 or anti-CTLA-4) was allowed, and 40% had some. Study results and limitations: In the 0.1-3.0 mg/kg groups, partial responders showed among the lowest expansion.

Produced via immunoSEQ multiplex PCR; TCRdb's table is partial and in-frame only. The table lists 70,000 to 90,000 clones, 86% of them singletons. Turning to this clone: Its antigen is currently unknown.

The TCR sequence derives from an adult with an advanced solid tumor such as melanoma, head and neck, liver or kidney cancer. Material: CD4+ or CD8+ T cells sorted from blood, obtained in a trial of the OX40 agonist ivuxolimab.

The CDR3 reads CASSLPYEQYF. The CDR3 coding sequence is TGTGCCAGCAGTCTTCCCTACGAGCAGTACTTC. J is TRBJ2-7 and V is TRBV28, with D unclear. The V gene's germline CDR1 is MDHEN and CDR2 SYDVKM. The length of the CDR3 is 11 residues. V was trimmed by 5 bases and J by 2 bases, leaving 4 bases between them.